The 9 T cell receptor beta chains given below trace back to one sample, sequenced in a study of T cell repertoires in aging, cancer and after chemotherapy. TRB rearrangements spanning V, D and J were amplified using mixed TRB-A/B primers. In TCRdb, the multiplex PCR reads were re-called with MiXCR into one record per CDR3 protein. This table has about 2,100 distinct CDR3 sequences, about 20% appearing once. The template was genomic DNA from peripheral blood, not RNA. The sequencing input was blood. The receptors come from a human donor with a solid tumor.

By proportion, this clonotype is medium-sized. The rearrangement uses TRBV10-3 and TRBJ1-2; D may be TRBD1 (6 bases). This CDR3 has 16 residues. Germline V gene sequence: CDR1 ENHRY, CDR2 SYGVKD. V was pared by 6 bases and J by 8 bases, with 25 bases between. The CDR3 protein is CAISRYQTGESYGYTF. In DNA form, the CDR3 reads TGTGCCATCAGCCGTTACCAGACAGGTGAAAGTTACGGCTACACCTTC.

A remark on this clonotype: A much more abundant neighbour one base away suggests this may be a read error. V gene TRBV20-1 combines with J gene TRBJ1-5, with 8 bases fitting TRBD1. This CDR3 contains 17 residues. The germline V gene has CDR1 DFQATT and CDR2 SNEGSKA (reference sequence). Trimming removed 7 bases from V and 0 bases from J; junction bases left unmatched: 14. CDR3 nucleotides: TGCAGTGATGCCGGGACAGGAGCCATCTATAGCAATCAGCCCCAGCATTTT. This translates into CSDAGTGAIYSNQPQHF.

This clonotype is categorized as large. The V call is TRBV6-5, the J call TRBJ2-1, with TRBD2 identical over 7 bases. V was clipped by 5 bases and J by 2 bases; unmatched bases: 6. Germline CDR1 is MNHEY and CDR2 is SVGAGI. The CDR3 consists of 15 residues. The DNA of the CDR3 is TGTGCCAGCAGTCCCCGACTAGCAGCCTACAATGAGCAGTTCTTC. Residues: CASSPRLAAYNEQFF.

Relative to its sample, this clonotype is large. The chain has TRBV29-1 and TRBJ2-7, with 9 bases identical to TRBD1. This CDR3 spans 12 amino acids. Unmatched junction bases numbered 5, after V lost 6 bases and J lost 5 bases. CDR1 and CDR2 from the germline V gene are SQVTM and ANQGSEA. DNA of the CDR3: TGCAGCGTGGGGACAGGGATGAACGAGCAGTACTTC. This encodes CSVGTGMNEQYF.

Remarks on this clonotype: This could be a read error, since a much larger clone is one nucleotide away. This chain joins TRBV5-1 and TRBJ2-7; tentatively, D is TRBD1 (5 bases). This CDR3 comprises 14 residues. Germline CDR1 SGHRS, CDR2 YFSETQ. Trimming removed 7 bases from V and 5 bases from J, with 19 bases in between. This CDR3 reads CASCPSPRENEQYF. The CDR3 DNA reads TGCGCCAGCTGCCCCTCGCCCAGGGAAAACGAGCAGTACTTC.

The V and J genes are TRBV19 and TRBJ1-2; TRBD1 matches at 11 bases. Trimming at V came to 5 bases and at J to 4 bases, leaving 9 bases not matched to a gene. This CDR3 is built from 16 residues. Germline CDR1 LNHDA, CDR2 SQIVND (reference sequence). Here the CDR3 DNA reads TGTGCCAGTAGTCCCGTACCCGGGACAGGGGGCTATGGCTACACCTTC. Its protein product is CASSPVPGTGGYGYTF. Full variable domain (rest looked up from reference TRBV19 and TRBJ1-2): DGGITQSPKYLFRKEGQNVTLSCEQNLNHDAMYWYRQDPGQGLRLIYYSQIVNDFQKGDIAEGYSVSREKKESFPLTVTSAQKNPTAFYLCASSPVPGTGGYGYTFGSGTRLTVV.

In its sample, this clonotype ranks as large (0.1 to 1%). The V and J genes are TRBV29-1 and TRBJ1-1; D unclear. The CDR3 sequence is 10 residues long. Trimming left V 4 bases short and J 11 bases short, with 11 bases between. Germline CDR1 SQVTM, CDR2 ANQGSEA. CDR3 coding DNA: TGCAGCGTTGTGGGCCCTGGCGCTTTCTTT. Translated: CSVVGPGAFF.

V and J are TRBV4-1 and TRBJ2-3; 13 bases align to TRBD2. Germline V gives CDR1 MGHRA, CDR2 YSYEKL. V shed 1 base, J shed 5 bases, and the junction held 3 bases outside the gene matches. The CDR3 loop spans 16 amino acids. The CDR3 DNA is TGCGCCAGCAGCCAAGCGAGACTAGCGGGAGGAGATACGCAGTATTTT. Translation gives CASSQARLAGGDTQYF.

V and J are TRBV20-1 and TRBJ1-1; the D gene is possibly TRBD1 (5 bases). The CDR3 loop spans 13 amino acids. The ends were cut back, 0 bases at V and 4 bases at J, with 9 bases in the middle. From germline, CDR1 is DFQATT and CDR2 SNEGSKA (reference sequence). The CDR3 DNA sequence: TGCAGTGCTAGAGATTTAAGGGGCACTGAAGCTTTCTTT. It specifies CSARDLRGTEAFF.